Included here is one TCR beta chain sequence, with context. These data belong to a study of radiotherapy plus CTLA-4 blockade in lung cancer. The germline gives CDR1 KGHSH, CDR2 LQKENI. Trimming removed 3 bases from V and 7 bases from J; junction bases left unmatched: 17. The CDR3 length is 17 residues. Produced via immunoSEQ multiplex PCR; TCRdb's table is partial and in-frame only. Here the sample spans over 85,000 clones, about four fifths being singletons. This TCR came from a human donor with non-small cell lung cancer that progressed on radiotherapy plus ipilimumab. V and J are TRBV18 and TRBJ2-7, with 8 bases identical to TRBD1. Sequencing used peripheral blood, obtained from a patient treated with radiotherapy plus ipilimumab. CDR3 region: CASSPLPQAGGSGEQYF. The CDR3 region has the DNA TGTGCCAGCTCACCTCTCCCGCAGGCAGGGGGCTCTGGGGAGCAGTACTTC. Combining the CDR3 with reference TRBV18 and TRBJ2-7 gives the whole variable domain NAGVMQNPRHLVRRRGQEARLRCSPMKGHSHVYWYRQLPEEGLKFMVYLQKENIIDESGMPKERFSAEFPKEGPSILRIQQVVRGDSAAYFCASSPLPQAGGSGEQYFGPGTRLTVT.